This T cell receptor (beta chain) was captured in a study of blood T cells in healthy people across ages. The CDR3 is 17 amino acids. Trimming cost V 1 base and J 3 bases; bases outside gene matches: 12. Germline lookup yields CDR1 MNHEY and CDR2 SVGEGT. A J-beta primer mix and a sample-barcoded 5' primer were used in a second PCR of roughly 7 to 12 cycles. TCRdb analysed the 5' RACE reads with MiXCR anew, one entry per CDR3 protein. The repertoire consists of 850,000 to 950,000 distinct CDR3 sequences, with about 30% occurring once and the leading ten covering 17%. This clonotype appeared many times.

The source is a woman of 80 years or more in good health. This chain links TRBV6-2 or TRBV6-3 with TRBJ2-7; 7 bases fit TRBD1. The source material was blood. The CDR3, as DNA: TGTGCCAGCAGTTACTGGGACAGCGGACCCAGTTTCTACGAGCAGTACTTC. It translates to CASSYWDSGPSFYEQYF.